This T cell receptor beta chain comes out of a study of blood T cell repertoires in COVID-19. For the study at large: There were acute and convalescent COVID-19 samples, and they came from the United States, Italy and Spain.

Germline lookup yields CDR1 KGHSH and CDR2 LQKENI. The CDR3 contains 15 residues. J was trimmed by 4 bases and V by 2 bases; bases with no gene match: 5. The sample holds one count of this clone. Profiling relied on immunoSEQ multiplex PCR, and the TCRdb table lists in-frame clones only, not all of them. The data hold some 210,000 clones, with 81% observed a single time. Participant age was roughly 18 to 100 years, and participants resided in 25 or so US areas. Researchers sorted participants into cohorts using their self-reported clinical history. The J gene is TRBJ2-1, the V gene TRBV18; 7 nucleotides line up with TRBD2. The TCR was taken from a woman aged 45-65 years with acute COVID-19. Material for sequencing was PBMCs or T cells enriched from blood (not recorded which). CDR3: CASSPSSSGYNEQFF. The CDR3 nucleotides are TGTGCCAGCTCACCATCTTCTAGCGGATACAATGAGCAGTTCTTC. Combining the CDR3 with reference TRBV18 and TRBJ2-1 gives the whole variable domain NAGVMQNPRHLVRRRGQEARLRCSPMKGHSHVYWYRQLPEEGLKFMVYLQKENIIDESGMPKERFSAEFPKEGPSILRIQQVVRGDSAAYFCASSPSSSGYNEQFFGPGTRLTVL.